This T cell receptor (beta chain) was observed in a study of cytomegalovirus exposure and HLA in healthy donors. For the study at large: An early data release held 79 million or so unique TCRs from HLA-typed donors.

The study ran its PCR with 60 Vbeta and 13 Jbeta primers. Measured with immunoSEQ multiplex PCR; TCRdb has only the in-frame clones, and not every one. The profile shows about 92,000 clones, 80% of them singletons. The CDR3 runs 14 residues. V lost 4 bases, J lost 5 bases, and 6 bases stayed unmatched. Germline CDR1 is ENHRY and CDR2 is SYGVKD. The sample was PBMCs. The source of this sequence is a man aged 18 to 35 in good health and CMV-seronegative. The J gene is TRBJ2-7, the V gene TRBV10-3; 9 bases match TRBD1. CDR3 region: CAISGGTGSNEQYF. CDR3 nucleotides: TGTGCCATCAGTGGGGGGACAGGGTCGAACGAGCAGTACTTC.